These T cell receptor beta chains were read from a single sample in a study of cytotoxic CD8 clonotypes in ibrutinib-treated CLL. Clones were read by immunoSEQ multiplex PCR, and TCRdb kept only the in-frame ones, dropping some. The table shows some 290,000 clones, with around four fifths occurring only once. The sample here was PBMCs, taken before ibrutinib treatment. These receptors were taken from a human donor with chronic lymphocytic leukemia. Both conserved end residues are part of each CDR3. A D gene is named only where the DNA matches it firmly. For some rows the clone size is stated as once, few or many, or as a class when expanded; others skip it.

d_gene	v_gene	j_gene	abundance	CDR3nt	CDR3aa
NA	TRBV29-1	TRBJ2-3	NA	TGCAGCGTTGGAGGTCGTGGCCGTCCAGATACGCAGTATTTT	CSVGGRGRPDTQYF
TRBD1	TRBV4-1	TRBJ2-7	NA	TGCGCCAGCAGCCAAGATTGGACAGGGGAGAGCTACGAGCAGTACTTC	CASSQDWTGESYEQYF
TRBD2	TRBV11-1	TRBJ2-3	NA	TGTGCCAGCAGCTTCGGAATAGCGGGAGGCCGCGGGGATACGCAGTATTTT	CASSFGIAGGRGDTQYF
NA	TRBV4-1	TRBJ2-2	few	NA	CASSQRTRRAGELFF
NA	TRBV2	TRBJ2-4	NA	TGTGCCAGCAGTGAATTACGGGTAGTTGCCAAAAACATTCAGTACTTC	CASSELRVVAKNIQYF
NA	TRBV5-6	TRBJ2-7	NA	TGTGCCAGCAGCTTGTTTGGCGGCTACGAGCAGTACTTC	CASSLFGGYEQYF
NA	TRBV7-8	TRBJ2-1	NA	TGTGCCAGCAGCTATGGGAACAATGAGCAGTTCTTC	CASSYGNNEQFF
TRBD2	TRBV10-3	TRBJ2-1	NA	TGTGCCATCAGTGAGAAGTCTAGCGGGAGGCTTTACAATGAGCAGTTCTTC	CAISEKSSGRLYNEQFF
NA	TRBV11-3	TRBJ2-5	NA	TGTGCCAGCAGCTTGCAGCAAGAGACCCAGTACTTC	CASSLQQETQYF
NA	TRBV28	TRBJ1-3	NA	TGTGCCAGCAGTCCTACAGGGTTCTCTGGAAACACCATATATTTT	CASSPTGFSGNTIYF
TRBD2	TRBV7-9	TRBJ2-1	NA	TGTGCCAGCAGCCAGCCCCGAGGCGGGAGGGTCTACAATGAGCAGTTCTTC	CASSQPRGGRVYNEQFF
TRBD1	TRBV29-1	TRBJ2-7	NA	TGCAGCGTTGAGGGGGGACAGGGTCTGCCCTCGGGCTACGAGCAGTACTTC	CSVEGGQGLPSGYEQYF
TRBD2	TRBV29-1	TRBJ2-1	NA	TGCAGCGTGGGGACTAGCGGGAGGGTAGACTCCTACAATGAGCAGTTCTTC	CSVGTSGRVDSYNEQFF
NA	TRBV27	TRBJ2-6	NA	TGTGCCAGCAGTTTAAGGGGGGTTGGGGCCAACGTCCTGACTTTC	CASSLRGVGANVLTF
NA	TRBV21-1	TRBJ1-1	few	TGTGCCAGCAGCAAAGCGGATCAGGAGGAAGCTTTCTTT	CASSKADQEEAFF
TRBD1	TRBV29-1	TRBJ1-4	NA	TGCAGCGTTGAAACGGGACAGGCTAGGGAAAAACTGTTTTTT	CSVETGQAREKLFF
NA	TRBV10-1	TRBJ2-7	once	TGCGCCAGAAACCAAGTTCGGGCTTCTAAAAAAGACGAGCAGTACTTC	CARNQVRASKKDEQYF
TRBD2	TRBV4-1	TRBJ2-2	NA	TGCGCCAGCAGCCAAGACCGGACTAGCGTCACCGGGGAGCTGTTTTTT	CASSQDRTSVTGELFF
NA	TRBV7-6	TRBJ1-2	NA	TGTGCCAGCAGCTTAGCGGGGGAGGCTGGCTACACCTTC	CASSLAGEAGYTF
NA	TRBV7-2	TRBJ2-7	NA	TGTGCCAGCAGCTCTGCGGGACTTGCCTACGAGCAGTACTTC	CASSSAGLAYEQYF
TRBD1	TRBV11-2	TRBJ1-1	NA	TGTGCCAGCAGCTTAGGGACAGGGAAAGCGAACACTGAAGCTTTCTTT	CASSLGTGKANTEAFF
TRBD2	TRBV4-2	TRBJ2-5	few	TGTGCCAGCAGCCAAGGAGCGTTACGTACTAGCGGCCAAGAGACCCAGTACTTC	CASSQGALRTSGQETQYF
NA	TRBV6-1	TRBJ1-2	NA	TGTGCCAGCAGTGAAGTTGGATACGATAGTGGCTACACCTTC	CASSEVGYDSGYTF
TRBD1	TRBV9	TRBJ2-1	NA	TGTGCCAGCAGCGCACGGGACAGGGGCTTTTACAATGAGCAGTTCTTC	CASSARDRGFYNEQFF
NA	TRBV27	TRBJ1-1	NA	TGTGCCAGCAGACCACCGGGGTCTGAAGCTTTCTTT	CASRPPGSEAFF
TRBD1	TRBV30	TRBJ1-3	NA	TGTGCCTGGAGTGGATGGACAGGGGTTCTCTTTTCGGCAACCTCAGCTGGAAACACCATATATTTT	CAWSGWTGVLFSATSAGNTIYF
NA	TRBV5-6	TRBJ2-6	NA	TGTGCCAGCAGCTTTGGGCCTGGGGCCAACGTCCTGACTTTC	CASSFGPGANVLTF
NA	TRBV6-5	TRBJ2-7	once	TGTGCCAGCATTAAGACTGCCACGAAGTACTACGAGCAGTACTTC	CASIKTATKYYEQYF
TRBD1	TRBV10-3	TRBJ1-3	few	TGTGCCATCAGCTCGGGACAGTCTGGAAACACCATATATTTT	CAISSGQSGNTIYF
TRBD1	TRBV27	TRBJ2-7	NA	TGTGCCAGCAGTTTGACAGGGTTACAGCAGTACTTC	CASSLTGLQQYF
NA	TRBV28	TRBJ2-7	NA	TGTGCCAGCAGTTCCCCCGGGCAGGGGACCTACGAGCAGTACTTC	CASSSPGQGTYEQYF
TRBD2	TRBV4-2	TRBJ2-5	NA	TGTGCCAGCAGCCAAGATCAAGCGGGAGGGCCGGGGGAGACCCAGTACTTC	CASSQDQAGGPGETQYF
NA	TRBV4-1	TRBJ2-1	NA	TGCGCCAGCAGCCAAGACGGCGGAGTGTCCTACAATGAGCAGTTCTTC	CASSQDGGVSYNEQFF
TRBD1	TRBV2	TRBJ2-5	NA	TGTGCCAGCAGGAAGGGGACAGAGTACCAAGAGACCCAGTACTTC	CASRKGTEYQETQYF
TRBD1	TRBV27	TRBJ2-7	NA	TGTGCCAGCAGTCTGGACAGGGAGTACGAGCAGTACTTC	CASSLDREYEQYF
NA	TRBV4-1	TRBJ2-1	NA	TGCGCCAGCAGCCTATCGGGTAGCTCCTACAATGAGCAGTTCTTC	CASSLSGSSYNEQFF
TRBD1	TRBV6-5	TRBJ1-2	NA	TGTGCCAGCAGAGGACAGGGACTTCAAGGCTACACCTTC	CASRGQGLQGYTF
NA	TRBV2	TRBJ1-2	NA	TGTGCCAGCAGTGAACTCTCGTCCGTGGACTACACCTTC	CASSELSSVDYTF
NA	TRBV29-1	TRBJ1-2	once	TGCAGCGTTGATAAGACAAGGACACAACGCTTTAACTATGGCTACACCTTC	CSVDKTRTQRFNYGYTF
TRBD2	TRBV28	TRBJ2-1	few	TGTGCCAGCATCTCGGGGGGAGTTTACAATGAGCAGTTCTTC	CASISGGVYNEQFF
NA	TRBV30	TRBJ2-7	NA	TGTGCCTGGAGTCCCGGACAGTTTCACTACGAGCAGTACTTC	CAWSPGQFHYEQYF
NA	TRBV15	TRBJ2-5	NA	TGTGCCACCAGCACGAGCCGGGGCAACCAAGAGACCCAGTACTTC	CATSTSRGNQETQYF
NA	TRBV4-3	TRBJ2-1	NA	TGCGCCAGCAGCCAAGATTCAGGCTCCTACAATGAGCAGTTCTTC	CASSQDSGSYNEQFF